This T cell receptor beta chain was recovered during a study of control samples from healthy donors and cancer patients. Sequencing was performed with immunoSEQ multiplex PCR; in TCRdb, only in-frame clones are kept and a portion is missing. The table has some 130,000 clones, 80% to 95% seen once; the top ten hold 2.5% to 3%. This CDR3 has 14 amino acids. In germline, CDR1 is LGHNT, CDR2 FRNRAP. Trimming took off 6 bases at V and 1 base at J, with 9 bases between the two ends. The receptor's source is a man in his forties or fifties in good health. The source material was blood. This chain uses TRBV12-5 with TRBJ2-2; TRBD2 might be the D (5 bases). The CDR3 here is CASGFGGNTGELFF. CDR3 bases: TGTGCTAGTGGGTTCGGAGGGAACACCGGGGAGCTGTTTTTT.